The 10 T cell receptor beta chains below all came from one sample that was sequenced in a study of response to subunit inactivated influenza vaccine. TCRdb passed the RT-PCR reads through MiXCR, listing each CDR3 protein once. This table has approximately 530,000 distinct CDR3 sequences, 6% to 9% appearing once. The starting material was PBMCs from blood, obtained around 25 months after vaccination. These receptors came from a man aged 45-69 years who received an inactivated influenza vaccine.

This clonotype has ten or more counts. The chain has TRBV6-1 and TRBJ2-7; TRBD2 matches at 10 bases. Germline assignment: CDR1 MNHNS and CDR2 SASEGT. The CDR3 runs 15 residues. The J segment lost 2 bases and the V segment lost 7 bases, leaving 8 bases of the junction unmatched. In nucleotides, the CDR3 is TGTGCCAGCAATGGGCTAGCGGGAGCCCCCTACGAGCAGTACTTC. This sequence encodes CASNGLAGAPYEQYF.

Many counts were recorded for this clonotype. CDR3 sequence reads: CASSLRTGQAEAFF. The CDR3 region has the DNA TGCGCCAGCAGCTTGAGGACAGGGCAAGCTGAAGCTTTCTTT. The rearrangement joins TRBV5-1 to TRBJ1-1; 8 bases are shared with TRBD1. CDR1 SGHRS and CDR2 YFSETQ come from the germline V gene. J lost 6 bases, V lost 1 base, and 5 bases had no gene match. The CDR3 is 14 residues long.

This clonotype was observed a handful of times. The chain joins TRBV5-6 to TRBJ1-5; D gene uncertain. The CDR3 is 13 amino acids. Trimming shortened V by 1 base and J by 7 bases, and 9 bases separated the two germline ends. CDR1 and CDR2 (germline): SGHDT, YYEEEE. CDR3 nucleotide sequence: TGTGCCAGCAGCTTGAGGCGGCGACAGCCCCAGCATTTT. Its translation: CASSLRRRQPQHF.

This clonotype was seen at least ten times. V usage is TRBV12-3 or TRBV12-4 and J usage is TRBJ2-2; D remains ambiguous. Deletions cut 5 bases from V and 3 bases from J, with 13 bases between. The CDR3 loop spans 15 amino acids. In nucleotides, the CDR3 is TGTGCCAGCAGTCCCGGGCCCAGGCACACCGGGGAGCTGTTTTTT. It encodes CASSPGPRHTGELFF.

This clonotype has a handful of counts. The chain links TRBV10-3 to TRBJ1-3; the D is unclear. The germline gives CDR1 ENHRY, CDR2 SYGVKD. Trimming removed 8 bases at V and 2 bases at J, with 7 bases between. This CDR3 contains 12 residues. CDR3 residues: CAIWEPGNTIYF. Written as DNA, the CDR3 is TGTGCCATCTGGGAACCTGGAAACACCATATATTTT.

The V and J genes are TRBV24-1 and TRBJ1-5; 7 nucleotides line up with TRBD1. V lost 3 bases and J lost 4; bases outside the gene matches: 5. This CDR3 has 15 residues. In germline, CDR1 is KGHDR, CDR2 SFDVKD. CDR3 DNA: TGTGCCACCAGTGATCGACAGGGACCTAATCAGCCCCAGCATTTT. Encoded protein: CATSDRQGPNQPQHF.

This clonotype came up a few times. The chain links TRBV6-1 to TRBJ2-1, with D perhaps matching TRBD2 (6 bases). The germline V gene has CDR1 MNHNS and CDR2 SASEGT. The V and J ends lost 7 bases and 2 bases respectively, with 18 bases between them. CDR3 size: 16 residues. The CDR3 region is CASTPPAGRAYNEQFF. Here the CDR3 DNA reads TGTGCCAGCACTCCTCCCGCGGGGAGAGCCTACAATGAGCAGTTCTTC.

The V gene is TRBV3-1, the J gene TRBJ1-2; possibly TRBD1 for D (6 bases). CDR3 length: 14 residues. The V gene's germline CDR1 is LGHDT and CDR2 YNNKEL (reference sequence). Deletions cut 3 bases from V and 4 bases from J, with 12 bases between. DNA of the CDR3: TGTGCCAGCAGCCAGCAGACAGGTGGCTATGGCTACACCTTC. Amino acid sequence: CASSQQTGGYGYTF.

The gene calls are TRBV12-3 or TRBV12-4 and TRBJ1-1; 7 positions agree with TRBD1. The CDR3 runs to 13 residues. V lost 5 bases to trimming and J lost 3 bases; unmatched junction nucleotides: 3. CDR3 residues: CASSRGQYTEAFF. CDR3 in DNA: TGTGCCAGCAGTAGGGGACAGTACACTGAAGCTTTCTTT.

This clonotype was recorded a few times. The V and J genes are TRBV10-2 and TRBJ1-4; TRBD1 might be the D (6 bases). This CDR3 comprises 15 residues. Germline-derived CDR1 and CDR2 are WSHSY and SAAADI. Deletions cut 3 bases from V and 8 bases from J, with 16 bases between. CDR3 DNA sequence: TGCGCCAGCAGTGACCGTCCGGGGGCTCAGGAAAAACTGTTTTTT. This codes for CASSDRPGAQEKLFF.